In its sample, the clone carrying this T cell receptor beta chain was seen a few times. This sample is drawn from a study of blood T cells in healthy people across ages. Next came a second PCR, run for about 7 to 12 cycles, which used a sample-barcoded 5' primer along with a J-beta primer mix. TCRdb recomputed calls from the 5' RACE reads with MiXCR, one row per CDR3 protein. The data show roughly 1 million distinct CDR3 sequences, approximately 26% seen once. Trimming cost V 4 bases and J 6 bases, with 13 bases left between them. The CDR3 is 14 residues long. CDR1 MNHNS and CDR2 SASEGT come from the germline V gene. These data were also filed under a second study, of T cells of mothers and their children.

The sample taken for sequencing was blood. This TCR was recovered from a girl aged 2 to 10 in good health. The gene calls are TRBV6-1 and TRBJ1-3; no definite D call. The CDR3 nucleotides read TGTGCCAGCAGTGCGTCGGGCAGCCCAAACACCATATATTTT. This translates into CASSASGSPNTIYF.